A selection of T cell receptor beta chains follows, all from one sample in a study of a mutant IDH1 vaccine in newly diagnosed glioma. The data were produced by immunoSEQ multiplex PCR, yet TCRdb's version contains in-frame clones alone and is incomplete. The profile covers more than 35,000 clones, with 65% to 90% appearing a single time and around 4.5% taken by the ten largest. Their antigen targets remain unknown. Sequenced here: PBMCs, sampled from a glioma patient whose treatment included an IDH1 peptide vaccine. Every receptor here comes from a woman aged 40-49 years with glioma. Some clones in this sample may be carry-over from other donors' samples. Each CDR3 is given with its conserved first and last residue. D genes are given only for firm matches. Expanded clones are given a class, and other clones once, few, many or no size at all.

j_call d_call clone_size v_call cdr3_nt cdr3_aa
TRBJ2-2 TRBD2 NA TRBV10-3 TGTGCCATCAGTACGGGACTAGATAGCGGGGAGCTGTTTTTT CAISTGLDSGELFF
TRBJ1-1 TRBD1 NA TRBV25-1 TGTGCCAGCAGTGAAGCAGGGGGCGCGAGGACTGAAGCTTTCTTT CASSEAGGARTEAFF
TRBJ1-1 NA NA TRBV4-3 TGCGCCAGCAGCCTAACTAGTCAGAACACTGAAGCTTTCTTT CASSLTSQNTEAFF
TRBJ1-5 NA few TRBV6-1 TGTGCCAGACCCCAGGGTGAGCAGCCCCAGCATTTT CARPQGEQPQHF
TRBJ2-1 NA NA TRBV11-2 TGTGCCAGCAGCCCATCCCGAGAGCAGTTCTTC CASSPSREQFF
TRBJ1-2 NA NA TRBV20-1 TGCAGTGCTAGACATACCTATGGCTACACCTTC CSARHTYGYTF
TRBJ2-3 NA NA TRBV11-1 TGTGCCAGCAGCTTATTTTATCAGCGCGGGGATACGCAGTATTTT CASSLFYQRGDTQYF
TRBJ2-7 TRBD2 NA TRBV7-2 TGTGCCAGCAGCTCAAGTCCGGGACTAGCGGGACACGAGCAGTACTTC CASSSSPGLAGHEQYF
TRBJ2-2 NA NA TRBV11-2 TGTGCCAGCAGCCGCCTTCGGGGAGGGGAGCTGTTTTTT CASSRLRGGELFF
TRBJ2-5 NA NA TRBV29-1 TGCAGCGCTGCCGGGGCGGGCCAAGAGACCCAGTACTTC CSAAGAGQETQYF
TRBJ2-3 TRBD2 NA TRBV4-3 TGCGCCAGCAGCCCTACTGGCTTTAGCGGGACCACAGATACGCAGTATTTT CASSPTGFSGTTDTQYF
TRBJ1-2 TRBD1 NA TRBV4-1 TGCGCCAGCAGCCAAGGTTACCCGAGAGGGGGCTCTGGCTACACCTTC CASSQGYPRGGSGYTF
TRBJ2-1 TRBD2 NA TRBV5-1 TGCGCCAGCAGCTTGGCTGTGAGCGGGGTCCTCACGAGTGAGCAGTTCTTC CASSLAVSGVLTSEQFF
TRBJ1-1 NA NA TRBV25-1 TGTGCCAGCAGTGAATATACGAGGGAGGGGTTCATGAACACTGAAGCTTTCTTT CASSEYTREGFMNTEAFF
TRBJ1-1 NA NA TRBV5-1 TGCGCCAGCAGCTTACTCGGGGACCCTGAAGCTTTCTTT CASSLLGDPEAFF
TRBJ1-1 TRBD1 NA TRBV6-1 TGTGCCAGCAGTCCGGCCCGGACAGGGTATACTGAAGCTTTCTTT CASSPARTGYTEAFF
TRBJ1-4 TRBD1 NA TRBV7-3 TGTGCCAGCAGCTTAACGGAGGACAGGGGAGGGGAAAAACTGTTTTTT CASSLTEDRGGEKLFF
TRBJ1-2 NA NA TRBV25-1 TGTGCCAGCAGTGAATCATTTGGCTACACCTTC CASSESFGYTF
TRBJ2-7 TRBD1 NA TRBV7-2 TGTGCCAGCAGCTTAGCCGAGACAGGGGTGGACGAGCAGTACTTC CASSLAETGVDEQYF
TRBJ2-1 NA NA TRBV7-2 TGTGCCAGCAGCTTAGCATCCGGAAATGAGCAGTTCTTC CASSLASGNEQFF
TRBJ2-7 NA NA TRBV7-9 TGTGCCAGCAGCTCCAGGGGCCCCTACGAGCAGTACTTC CASSSRGPYEQYF
TRBJ2-1 NA NA TRBV2 TGTGCCAGCAGTGATGCTTCCGGGCCGAGCTCCTACAATGAGCAGTTCTTC CASSDASGPSSYNEQFF
TRBJ2-7 NA NA TRBV28 TGTGCCAGCAGTTTATTTCAGGGCCGCAACGAGCAGTACTTC CASSLFQGRNEQYF
TRBJ2-1 NA few TRBV10-3 TGTGCCATCACCCAGGCGCAGCCCTACAATGAGCAGTTCTTC CAITQAQPYNEQFF
TRBJ1-1 NA NA TRBV5-6 TGTGCCAGCAGCCTATCGTGGAGAAACACTGAAGCTTTCTTT CASSLSWRNTEAFF
TRBJ2-7 TRBD1 NA TRBV10-3 TGTGCCATCAGTGGGCCGGGACAGGGGGCGTACGAGCAGTACTTC CAISGPGQGAYEQYF
TRBJ1-4 NA NA TRBV15 TGTGCCACCAGCAGACCAACCCCGACAGCAGAAAAACTGTTTTTT CATSRPTPTAEKLFF
TRBJ1-2 NA few TRBV7-2 TGTGCCAGCAGCCCCTACAGTGATGGCTACACCTTC CASSPYSDGYTF
TRBJ1-2 NA NA TRBV27 TGTGCCAGCAGTTCCGTCAGTAACTATGGCTACACCTTC CASSSVSNYGYTF
TRBJ2-1 TRBD2 NA TRBV4-2 TGTGCCAGCAGCCAAGTCGGGAGGGATAATGAGCAGTTCTTC CASSQVGRDNEQFF
TRBJ1-4 NA NA TRBV5-4 TGTGCCAGCAGTTTGGGCCAGGACGAGGTTTTTGAAAAACTGTTTTTT CASSLGQDEVFEKLFF
TRBJ1-2 TRBD1 NA TRBV28 TGTGCCAGCAGTTTTTATCAGGGGGCGCTCGGCTACACCTTC CASSFYQGALGYTF
TRBJ1-5 NA NA TRBV11-2 TGTGCCAGCAGCGGGGGAGGGAGTGGAACCCAGCATTTT CASSGGGSGTQHF
TRBJ2-1 NA NA TRBV5-1 TGCGCCAGCAGAAGTTATGGGTTAACCCCCAATGAGCAGTTCTTC CASRSYGLTPNEQFF
TRBJ2-7 TRBD2 NA TRBV10-3 TGTGCCATCAGTGAGGGGGAGGGAGGACGTTACGAGCAGTACTTC CAISEGEGGRYEQYF
TRBJ2-6 TRBD1 NA TRBV5-1 TGCGCCAGCAGTTCCGGGACAGGGGGCGTTCGGGCTCCTGGGGCCAACGTCCTGACTTTC CASSSGTGGVRAPGANVLTF
TRBJ2-6 TRBD1 once TRBV28 TGTGCCAGCAGTTTAGGGGGTCCAGGGGGCTTAGGTGGGGCCAACGTCCTGACTTTC CASSLGGPGGLGGANVLTF
TRBJ2-7 NA few TRBV5-1 TGCGCCAGCAGCTTGGCTGCATTTCGTTCGAACGAGCAGTACTTC CASSLAAFRSNEQYF
TRBJ1-6 NA NA TRBV2 TGTGCCAGCAGTGAAGCGGAGGGGGTTTCACCCCTCCACTTT CASSEAEGVSPLHF
TRBJ2-7 NA NA TRBV19 TGTGCCAGTAGTACCCCGACGAACGAGCAGTACTTC CASSTPTNEQYF
TRBJ2-5 NA NA TRBV19 TGTGCCAGTAGCGCCGGACCCGGGGGAGAGACCCAGTACTTC CASSAGPGGETQYF
TRBJ1-2 NA few TRBV14 TGTGCCAGCAGCCCCGGAATCGGGACTTCCACCTTC CASSPGIGTSTF
TRBJ1-2 NA NA TRBV10-3 TGTGCCATCACCCAGAGGACTGACGGAGAGGGCTACACCTTC CAITQRTDGEGYTF
TRBJ2-7 TRBD1 NA TRBV6-5 TGTGCCAGCAGGGACAGGGCCTCCTACGAGCAGTACTTC CASRDRASYEQYF
TRBJ1-5 NA NA TRBV7-2 TGTGCCAGCAGCTTAGATTCTCCCACAGAAGTTAGCAATCAGCCCCAGCATTTT CASSLDSPTEVSNQPQHF
TRBJ2-7 NA NA TRBV7-3 TGTGCCAGCAGCTTAGTCGGAGAAAGCTCCTACGAGCAGTACTTC CASSLVGESSYEQYF
TRBJ2-2 TRBD1 once TRBV5-1 TGCGCCAGCAGCTTACAGGGGTCCGGGGAGCTGTTTTTT CASSLQGSGELFF
TRBJ2-7 NA NA TRBV18 TGTGCCAGCTCACCACCATTGGGTTACGAGCAGTACTTC CASSPPLGYEQYF
TRBJ2-7 TRBD1 few TRBV6-1 TGTGCCAGCAGTGAAGAGGGGACAGGGGGTCTCTACCGCGAGCAGTACTTC CASSEEGTGGLYREQYF
TRBJ2-3 TRBD2 NA TRBV29-1 TGCAGCATGCTTATGACGGAGGGACTAGCGGGAGGAGGAAGCACAGATACGCAGTATTTT CSMLMTEGLAGGGSTDTQYF
TRBJ1-2 NA NA TRBV6-1 TGTGCCAGCAGTGACAGGTTCTATGGCTACACCTTC CASSDRFYGYTF
TRBJ1-6 TRBD1 NA TRBV6-6 TGTGCCAGCAGTTCCTCACAAGGGACAGGGGGTTCACCCCTCCACTTT CASSSSQGTGGSPLHF
TRBJ1-1 TRBD1 NA TRBV19 TGTGCCAGTAGCCCTTTGAGAGGGGGCGGTATAGCTTTCTTT CASSPLRGGGIAFF
TRBJ2-3 NA NA TRBV29-1 TGCAGCAGTATTGGAGGTACAGATACGCAGTATTTT CSSIGGTDTQYF